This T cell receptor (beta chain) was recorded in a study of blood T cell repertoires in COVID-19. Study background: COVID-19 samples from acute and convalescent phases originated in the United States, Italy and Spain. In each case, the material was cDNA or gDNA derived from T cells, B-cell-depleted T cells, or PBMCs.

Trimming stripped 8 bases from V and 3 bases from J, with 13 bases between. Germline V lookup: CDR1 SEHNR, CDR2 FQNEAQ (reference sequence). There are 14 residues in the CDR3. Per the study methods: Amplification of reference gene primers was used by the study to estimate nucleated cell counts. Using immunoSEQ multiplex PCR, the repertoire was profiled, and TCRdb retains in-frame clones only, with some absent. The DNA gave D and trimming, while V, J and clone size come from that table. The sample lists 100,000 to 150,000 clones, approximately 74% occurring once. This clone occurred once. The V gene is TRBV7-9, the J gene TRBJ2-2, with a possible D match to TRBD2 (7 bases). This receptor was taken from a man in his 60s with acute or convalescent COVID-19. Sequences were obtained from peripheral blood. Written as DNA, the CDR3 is TGTGCCAGCGGTGGGGGGGCTTACACCGGGGAGCTGTTTTTT. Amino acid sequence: CASGGGAYTGELFF.